Listed below are T cell receptor beta chains from one sample, sequenced in a study of identical twins. TCRdb re-analysed the 5' RACE reads in MiXCR, keeping a single row per CDR3 protein. The repertoire holds approximately 890,000 distinct CDR3 sequences, with roughly an eighth as singletons. This sample also belongs to another study, concerning yellow fever vaccine responses in identical twins.

Sequenced sample: PBMCs. The receptors here all came from a woman aged 18-29 years in good health. Each CDR3 is given with its conserved first and last residue. Each record gives: V gene, CDR3 protein.

>TRBV5-5
CASSSDRKGGYGYTF
>TRBV18
CASSPETGSYEQYF
>TRBV3-1
CASSQWGTVTGELFF
>TRBV3-1
CASSQDPGHLLAGWEYF
>TRBV19
CASSIDYNEQFF
>TRBV7-9
CASSLNRGYEQYF
>TRBV5-1
CASSVAGLAHTGELFF
>TRBV18
CASAGQGNGNQPQHF
>TRBV19
CASSIDPPRTGELFF
>TRBV2
CASSEAQGIEGYTF
>TRBV11-3
CASNLGGRGSYEQYF
>TRBV7-9
CASSWQETYEQYF
>TRBV5-1
CASSFGQTTYEQYF
>TRBV28
CASSFPGGGFEETQYF
>TRBV12-3/TRBV12-4
CASSPRGRPGGTDTQYF
>TRBV5-1
CASSLVLSGQGATYNEQFF
>TRBV6-6
CASSSGITEAFF
>TRBV7-9
CASSPPLPSSQETQYF
>TRBV12-3/TRBV12-4
CASKLTDSPLHF
>TRBV12-3/TRBV12-4
CASRQGVTGQPQHF
>TRBV5-1
CASSLVPGAYEQYF
>TRBV7-8
CASSLNSGYSLNEQFF
>TRBV10-2
CASRHTSGPTYEQYF
>TRBV14
CASSQASGRVTGELFF
>TRBV5-1
CASSPGHSGTSGQETQYF
>TRBV3-1
CASSLGQGGTFF
>TRBV27
CASHRGVDLFF
>TRBV11-2
CASSLRAFEAFF
>TRBV7-9
CASSPDARDEQFF
>TRBV5-1
CASSAGTLTNEKLFF
>TRBV27
CASSPKDRVLAGELFF
>TRBV5-4
CASSLELAGYTDTQYF
>TRBV16
CASSRKRTGEETQYF
>TRBV2
CASSDPAGLTGELFF
>TRBV6-5
CASSGAKETQYF
>TRBV28
CASSSHGGGPTDTQYF
>TRBV24-1
CATSAETSFGYTF
>TRBV20-1
CSAPAGGNTDTQYF
>TRBV27
CASSSSSGRAGELFF
>TRBV5-1
CASSLVRTVTDTQYF
>TRBV28
CASQSPSNQPQHF
>TRBV4-1
CASSQEGSVGSGELFF
>TRBV5-1
CASSKDRNTEAFF
>TRBV7-9
CASRGQANYYQETQYF